The 8 T cell receptor beta chains in this list originate from one sample, sequenced in a study of blood T cell repertoires in COVID-19. Method: immunoSEQ multiplex PCR; TCRdb's copy keeps in-frame clones and lacks some. The sample yields fewer than 250,000 clones, less than 90% seen once. Sample: peripheral blood. All receptors derive from a human donor in a cohort sampled during active COVID-19.

This rearrangement joins TRBV7-2 to TRBJ1-1; possibly TRBD1 for D (5 bases). Germline V CDR1 and CDR2: SGHTA, FQGNSA. The CDR3 runs to 15 residues. Trimming removed 1 base at V and 5 bases at J, with 14 bases between. The CDR3 DNA is TGTGCCAGCAGCTTAGTCCCAGGGTATACTACTGAAGCTTTCTTT. Its protein is CASSLVPGYTTEAFF.

CDR3 protein: CASSPTVREEAFF. The CDR3 nucleotides are TGTGCCAGCAGCCCCACGGTCCGGGAGGAAGCTTTCTTT. V and J are TRBV7-9 and TRBJ1-1; D remains unclear. Germline V gives CDR1 SEHNR, CDR2 FQNEAQ (reference sequence). The V gene lost 5 bases and the J gene lost 8 bases, with 15 bases spanning the gap. The length of the CDR3 is 13 residues.

CDR3 region: CASKGRQGNTGELFF. CDR3 DNA sequence: TGTGCCAGCAAGGGACGACAGGGGAACACCGGGGAGCTGTTTTTT. The rearrangement uses TRBV2 and TRBJ2-2; TRBD1 agrees at 7 bases. Germline V gene lookup returns CDR1 SNHLY and CDR2 FYNNEI. The CDR3 is made up of 15 amino acids. Trimming at V came to 7 bases and at J to 1 base, leaving 6 bases not matched to a gene. Drawing the rest from reference TRBV2 and TRBJ2-2, the complete variable domain is EPEVTQTPSHQVTQMGQEVILRCVPISNHLYFYWYRQILGQKVEFLVSFYNNEISEKSEIFDDQFSVERPDGSNFTLKIRSTKLEDSAMYFCASKGRQGNTGELFFGEGSRLTVL.

This rearrangement joins TRBV30 to TRBJ1-6; D perhaps matches TRBD1 (6 bases). The germline V and J ends were trimmed by 8 bases and 3 bases, with 14 bases remaining between them. This CDR3 contains 14 residues. The germline CDR1 and CDR2 sequences are GTSNPN and SVGIG (reference sequence). The CDR3 nucleotides are TGTGCCGGACAGAGTGGCAGCTATAATTCACCCCTCCACTTT. Translated: CAGQSGSYNSPLHF.

V and J are TRBV6-5 and TRBJ2-6; D is unresolved. The CDR3 covers 15 residues. CDR1 and CDR2 from the germline V gene are MNHEY and SVGAGI. V was clipped by 0 bases and J by 3 bases, with 6 bases between them. CDR3 loop: CASSYSRGGANVLTF. CDR3 bases: TGTGCCAGCAGTTACTCGCGAGGTGGGGCCAACGTCCTGACTTTC.

Many counts were recorded for this clone. The V call is TRBV29-1, the J call TRBJ1-1; unclear D gene. Germline assignment: CDR1 SQVTM and CDR2 ANQGSEA. The CDR3 contains 13 residues. V gave up 4 bases and J gave up 0 bases, with 9 bases separating them. DNA of the CDR3: TGCAGCGTTGTTGGTCAGATGAACACTGAAGCTTTCTTT. Its protein product is CSVVGQMNTEAFF.

This clone was found a few times. The J gene is TRBJ1-4, the V gene TRBV4-2, with D tentatively TRBD1 (6 bases). Trimming pared 1 base from V and 7 bases from J, leaving 7 bases between. Germline V gene lookup returns CDR1 LGHNA and CDR2 YNFKEQ. The CDR3 loop spans 13 amino acids. CDR3 in amino acids: CASSQAGVEKLFF. The CDR3 DNA is TGTGCCAGCAGCCAAGCAGGGGTTGAAAAACTGTTTTTT.

Turning to this clone: No DNA is shown, since the ends of the CDR3 on it are uncertain; the CDR3 is the one TCRdb lists. V is TRBV6-5 and J is TRBJ1-2; TRBD1 is taken as the D call from the table, unchecked against the DNA. The CDR3 numbers 14 amino acids, ends counted. Per germline, CDR1 MNHEY and CDR2 SVGAGI. The CDR3 loop reads CASSTSTGDYGYTF.